This TCR beta chain was identified during a study of blood T cell repertoires in COVID-19. Looking at the study overall: Both acute and convalescent COVID-19 samples were obtained from the United States, Italy and Spain.

Under the authors' procedure: Estimated nucleated cell counts came from reference gene primer amplification. The method was immunoSEQ multiplex PCR; TCRdb's version includes in-frame clones alone and lacks a portion of them. That table is the source of V, J and clone size, and D and trimming were worked out from the DNA. The sample comprises about 330,000 clones, approximately 90% of which are singletons, and approximately 9.3% rests with the top ten. Material for sequencing was peripheral blood. This receptor was identified in a young man with COVID-19, enrolled during active disease.

Written as DNA, the CDR3 is TGTGCCAGCAGCTTACGAGGACAGGGGCACGGAGAGACCCAGTACTTC. This encodes CASSLRGQGHGETQYF. The gene calls are TRBV7-3 and TRBJ2-5; 9 nucleotides line up with TRBD1. The CDR3 runs 16 residues. V shed 2 bases, J shed 4 bases, and the junction held 8 bases outside the gene matches. Germline CDR1 is SGHTA and CDR2 is FQGTGA.